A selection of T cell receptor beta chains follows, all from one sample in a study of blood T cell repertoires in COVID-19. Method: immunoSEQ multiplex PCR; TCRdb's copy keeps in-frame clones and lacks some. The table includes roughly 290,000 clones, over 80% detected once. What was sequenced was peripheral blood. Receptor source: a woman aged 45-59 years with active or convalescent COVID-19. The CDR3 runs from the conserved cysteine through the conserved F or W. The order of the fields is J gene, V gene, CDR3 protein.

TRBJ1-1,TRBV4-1,CASSQQGAGTEAFF
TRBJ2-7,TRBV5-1,CASSSGTDYEQYF
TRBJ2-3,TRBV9,CASSPLSLPTDTQYF
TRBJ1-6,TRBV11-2,CASSFTRGLNSPLHF
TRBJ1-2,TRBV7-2,CASSYRMETGDGYTF
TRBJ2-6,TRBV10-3,CAISESRGRGSGANVLTF
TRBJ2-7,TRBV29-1,CSVGEGTGEQYF
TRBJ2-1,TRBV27,CASSRGELAGVEEQFF
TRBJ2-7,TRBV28,CASSFGLAGPTYEQYF
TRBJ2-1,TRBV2,CASSLTSGNYNEQFF
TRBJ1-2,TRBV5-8,CASQKGGLRGGYTF
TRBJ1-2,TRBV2,CASSEVSGYGYTF
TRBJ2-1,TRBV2,CASSETDSLMPYNEQFF
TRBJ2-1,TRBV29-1,CSSSEGMGNEQFF
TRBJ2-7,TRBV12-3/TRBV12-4,CASSLRQNYEQYF
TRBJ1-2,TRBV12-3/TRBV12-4,CASSLVAGYGYTF
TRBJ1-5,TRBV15,CATSRDLDQPQHF
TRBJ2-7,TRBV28,CASSYSGRDYEQYF
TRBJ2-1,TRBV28,CASSLAGRPNEQFF
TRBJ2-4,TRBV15,CATSRDSSGGGRDIQYF
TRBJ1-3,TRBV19,CASRWRGSSGNTIYF
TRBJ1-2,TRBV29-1,CSGLGQNYGYTF
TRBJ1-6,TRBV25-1,CASSEQGQLIGSPLHF
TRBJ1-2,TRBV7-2,CASSLELSYGYTF
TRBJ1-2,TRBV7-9,CASSLPVYYGYTF
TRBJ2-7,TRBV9,CASSSLPAGGEQYF
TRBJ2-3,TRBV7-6,CASSPRGLAGGGDTQYF
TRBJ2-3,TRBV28,CASSSSGPRPDTQYF
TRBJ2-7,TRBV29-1,CSIRQAAYEQYF
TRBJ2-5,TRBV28,CASSLISGSETQYF
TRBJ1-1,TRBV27,CATARQGAEAFF